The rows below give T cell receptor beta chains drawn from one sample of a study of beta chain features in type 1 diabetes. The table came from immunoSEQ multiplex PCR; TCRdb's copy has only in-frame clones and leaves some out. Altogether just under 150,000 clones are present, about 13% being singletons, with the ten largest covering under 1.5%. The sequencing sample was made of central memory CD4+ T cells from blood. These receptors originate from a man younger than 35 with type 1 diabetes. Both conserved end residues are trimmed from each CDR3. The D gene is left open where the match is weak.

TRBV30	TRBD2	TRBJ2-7	AWRVAGILYEQY
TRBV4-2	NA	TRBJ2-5	ASSQAVRTAQETQY
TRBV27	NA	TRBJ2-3	ASSLWDGTDTQY
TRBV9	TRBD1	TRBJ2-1	ASSGGGEQF
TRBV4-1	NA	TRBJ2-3	ASSLTPNQGTDTDTQY
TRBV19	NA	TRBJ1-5	ASSILTGDQPQH
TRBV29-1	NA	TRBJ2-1	SVGGRSSYNEQF
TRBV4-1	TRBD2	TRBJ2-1	ASSRLTLAGYNEQF
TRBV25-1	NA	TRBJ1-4	ASSETGRVGEKLF
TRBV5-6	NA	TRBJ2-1	ASSLGRAGEQF
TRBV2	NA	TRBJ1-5	ASSPTGPGSNQPQH